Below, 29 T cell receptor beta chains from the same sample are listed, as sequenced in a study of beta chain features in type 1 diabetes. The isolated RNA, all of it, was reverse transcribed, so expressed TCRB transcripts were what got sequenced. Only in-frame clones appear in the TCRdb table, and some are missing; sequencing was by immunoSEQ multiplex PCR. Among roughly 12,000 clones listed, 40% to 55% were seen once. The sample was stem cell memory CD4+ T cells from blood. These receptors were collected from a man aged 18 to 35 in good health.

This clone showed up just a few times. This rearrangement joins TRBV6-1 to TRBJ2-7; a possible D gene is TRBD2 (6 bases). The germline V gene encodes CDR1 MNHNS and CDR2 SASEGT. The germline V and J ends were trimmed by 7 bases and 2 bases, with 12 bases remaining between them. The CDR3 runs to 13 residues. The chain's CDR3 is CASMGGVTYEQYF. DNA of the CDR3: TGTGCCAGCATGGGCGGGGTTACCTACGAGCAGTACTTC.

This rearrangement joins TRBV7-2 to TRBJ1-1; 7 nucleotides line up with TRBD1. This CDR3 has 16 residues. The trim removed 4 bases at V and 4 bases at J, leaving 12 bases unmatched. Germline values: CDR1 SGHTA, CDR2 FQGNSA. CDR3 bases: TGTGCCAGCAGCTCGCACAGGGGAGGAATTGGCACTGAAGCTTTCTTT. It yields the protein CASSSHRGGIGTEAFF.

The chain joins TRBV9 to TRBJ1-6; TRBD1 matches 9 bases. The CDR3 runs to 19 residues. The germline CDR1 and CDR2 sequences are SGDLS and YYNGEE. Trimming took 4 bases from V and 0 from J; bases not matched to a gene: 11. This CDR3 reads CASSLRTGAVSSYNSPLHF. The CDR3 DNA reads TGTGCCAGCAGCCTCCGGACAGGGGCCGTAAGCTCCTATAATTCACCCCTCCACTTT. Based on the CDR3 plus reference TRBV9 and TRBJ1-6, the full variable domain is DSGVTQTPKHLITATGQRVTLRCSPRSGDLSVYWYQQSLDQGLQFLIQYYNGEERAKGNILERFSAQQFPDLHSELNLSSLELGDSALYFCASSLRTGAVSSYNSPLHFGNGTRLTVT.

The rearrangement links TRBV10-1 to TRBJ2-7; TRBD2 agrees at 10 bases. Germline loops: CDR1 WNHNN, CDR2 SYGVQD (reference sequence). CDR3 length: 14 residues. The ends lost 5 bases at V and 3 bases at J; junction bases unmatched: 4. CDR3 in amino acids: CASSSGTSVYEQYF. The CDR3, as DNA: TGCGCCAGCAGTTCCGGGACTAGCGTCTACGAGCAGTACTTC.

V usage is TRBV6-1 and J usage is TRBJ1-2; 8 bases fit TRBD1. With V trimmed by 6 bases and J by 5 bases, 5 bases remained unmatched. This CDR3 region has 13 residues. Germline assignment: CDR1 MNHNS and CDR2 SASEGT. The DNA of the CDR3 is TGTGCCAGCAGGGACAGGGCAGGGTATGGCTACACCTTC. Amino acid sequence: CASRDRAGYGYTF.

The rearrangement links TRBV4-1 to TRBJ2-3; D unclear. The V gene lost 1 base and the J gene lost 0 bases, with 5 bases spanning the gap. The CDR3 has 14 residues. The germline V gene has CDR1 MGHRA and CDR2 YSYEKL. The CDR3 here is CASSQGTSTDTQYF. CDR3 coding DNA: TGCGCCAGCAGCCAAGGTACTAGCACAGATACGCAGTATTTT.

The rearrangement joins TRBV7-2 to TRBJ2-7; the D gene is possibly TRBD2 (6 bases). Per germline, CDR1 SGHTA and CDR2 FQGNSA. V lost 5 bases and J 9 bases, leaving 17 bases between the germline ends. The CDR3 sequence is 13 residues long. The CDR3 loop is CASSGLAGSAQYF. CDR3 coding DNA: TGTGCCAGCAGCGGACTGGCGGGGTCCGCGCAGTACTTC.

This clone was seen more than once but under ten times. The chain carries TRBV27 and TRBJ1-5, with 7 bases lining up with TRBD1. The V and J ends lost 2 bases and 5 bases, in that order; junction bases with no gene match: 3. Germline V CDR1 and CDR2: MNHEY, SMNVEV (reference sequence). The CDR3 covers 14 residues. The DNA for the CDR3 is TGTGCCAGCAGTTTAGGCAGGGGGGATCAGCCCCAGCATTTT. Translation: CASSLGRGDQPQHF.

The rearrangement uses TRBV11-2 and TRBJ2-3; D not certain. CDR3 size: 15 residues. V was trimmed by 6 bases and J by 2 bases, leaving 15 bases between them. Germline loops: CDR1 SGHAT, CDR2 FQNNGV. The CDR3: CASRLNNPLTDTQYF. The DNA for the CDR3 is TGTGCCAGCAGGCTAAATAATCCCCTCACAGATACGCAGTATTTT.

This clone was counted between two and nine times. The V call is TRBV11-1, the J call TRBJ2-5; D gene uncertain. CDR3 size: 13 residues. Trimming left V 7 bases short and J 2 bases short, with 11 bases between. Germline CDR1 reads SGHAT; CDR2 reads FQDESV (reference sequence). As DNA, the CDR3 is TGTGCCAGCACCTACGACATTCAAGAGACCCAGTACTTC. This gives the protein CASTYDIQETQYF. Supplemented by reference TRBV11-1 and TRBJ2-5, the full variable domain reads EAEVAQSPRYKITEKSQAVAFWCDPISGHATLYWYRQILGQGPELLVQFQDESVVDDSQLPKDRFSAERLKGVDSTLKIQPAELGDSAMYLCASTYDIQETQYFGPGTRLLVL.

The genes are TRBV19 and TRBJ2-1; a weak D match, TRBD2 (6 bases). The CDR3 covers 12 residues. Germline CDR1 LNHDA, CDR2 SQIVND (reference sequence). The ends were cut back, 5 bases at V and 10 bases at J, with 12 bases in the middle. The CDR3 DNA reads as TGTGCCAGTAGTCCTAGCGTAAACGAGCAGTTCTTC. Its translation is CASSPSVNEQFF.

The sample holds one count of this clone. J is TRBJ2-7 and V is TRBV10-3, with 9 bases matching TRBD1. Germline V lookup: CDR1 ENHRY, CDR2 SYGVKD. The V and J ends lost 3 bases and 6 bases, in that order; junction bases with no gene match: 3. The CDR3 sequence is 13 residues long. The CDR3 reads CAISEGTGLEQYF. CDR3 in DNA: TGTGCCATCAGTGAAGGGACAGGGCTCGAGCAGTACTTC.

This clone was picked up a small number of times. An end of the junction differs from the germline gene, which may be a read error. The CDR3 nucleotides read TGCAGTGCGGGGACTAGCGGGGTCCATATCTTC. It encodes CSAGTSGVHIF. The V call is TRBV20-1, the J call TRBJ2-1, with TRBD2 matching over 13 bases. Germline V gives CDR1 DFQATT, CDR2 SNEGSKA (reference sequence). The CDR3 loop spans 11 amino acids.

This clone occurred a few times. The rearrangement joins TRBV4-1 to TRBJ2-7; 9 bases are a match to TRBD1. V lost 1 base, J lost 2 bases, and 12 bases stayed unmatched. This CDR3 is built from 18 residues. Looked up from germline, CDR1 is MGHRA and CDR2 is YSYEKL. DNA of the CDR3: TGCGCCAGCAGCCAAGGGGGGGTACCGGGACAGGGTGCCTACGAGCAGTACTTC. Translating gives CASSQGGVPGQGAYEQYF.

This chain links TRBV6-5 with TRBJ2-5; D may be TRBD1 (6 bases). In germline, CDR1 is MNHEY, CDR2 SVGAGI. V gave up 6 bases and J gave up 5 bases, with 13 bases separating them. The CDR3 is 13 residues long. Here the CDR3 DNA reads TGTGCCAGCAGCTGGACAGAAGGGGAGACCCAGTACTTC. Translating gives CASSWTEGETQYF.

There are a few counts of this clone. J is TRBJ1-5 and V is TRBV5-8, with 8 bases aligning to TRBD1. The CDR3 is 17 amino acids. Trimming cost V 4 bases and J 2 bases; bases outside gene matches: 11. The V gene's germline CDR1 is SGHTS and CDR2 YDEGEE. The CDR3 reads CASSLGDRINGNQPQHF. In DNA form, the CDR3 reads TGTGCCAGCAGCCTTGGGGACAGGATAAACGGCAATCAGCCCCAGCATTTT.

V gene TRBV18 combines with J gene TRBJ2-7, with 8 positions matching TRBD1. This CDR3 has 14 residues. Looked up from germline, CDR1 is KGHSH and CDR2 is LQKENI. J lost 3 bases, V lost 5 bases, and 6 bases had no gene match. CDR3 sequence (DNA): TGTGCCAGCTCAGAGGACAGGGCGGGCTACGAGCAGTACTTC. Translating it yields CASSEDRAGYEQYF.

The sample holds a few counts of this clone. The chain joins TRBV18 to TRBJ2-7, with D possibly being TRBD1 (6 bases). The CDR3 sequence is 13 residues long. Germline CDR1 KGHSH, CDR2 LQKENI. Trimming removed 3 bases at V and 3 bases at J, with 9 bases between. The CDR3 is CASSPIQGYEQYF. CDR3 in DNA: TGTGCCAGCTCACCGATACAGGGCTACGAGCAGTACTTC.

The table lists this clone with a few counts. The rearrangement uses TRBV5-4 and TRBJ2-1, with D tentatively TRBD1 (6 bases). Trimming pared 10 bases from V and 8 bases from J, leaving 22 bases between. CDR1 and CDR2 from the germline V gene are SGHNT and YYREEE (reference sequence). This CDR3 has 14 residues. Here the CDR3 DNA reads TGTGCCGTTGGACAGTCAGTGTCCCGCGATGAGCAGTTCTTC. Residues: CAVGQSVSRDEQFF.

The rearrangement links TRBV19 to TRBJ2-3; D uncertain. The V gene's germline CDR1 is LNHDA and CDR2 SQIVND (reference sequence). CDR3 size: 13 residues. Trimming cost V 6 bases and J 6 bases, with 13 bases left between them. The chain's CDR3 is CASRDAPGDTQYF. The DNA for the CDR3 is TGTGCCAGTAGAGACGCGCCCGGGGATACGCAGTATTTT.

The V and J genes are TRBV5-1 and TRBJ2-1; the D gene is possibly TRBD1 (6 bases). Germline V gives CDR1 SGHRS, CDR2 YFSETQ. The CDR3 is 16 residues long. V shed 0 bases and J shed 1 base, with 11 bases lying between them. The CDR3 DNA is TGCGCCAGCAGCTTGGTGGCAGGGGCATCCTACAATGAGCAGTTCTTC. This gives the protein CASSLVAGASYNEQFF.

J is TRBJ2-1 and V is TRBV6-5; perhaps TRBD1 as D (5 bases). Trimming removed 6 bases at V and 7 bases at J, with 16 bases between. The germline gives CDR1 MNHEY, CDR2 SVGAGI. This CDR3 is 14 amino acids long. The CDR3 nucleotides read TGTGCCAGCAGCCACCGGGCCCAGGGTAATGAGCAGTTCTTC. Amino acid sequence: CASSHRAQGNEQFF.

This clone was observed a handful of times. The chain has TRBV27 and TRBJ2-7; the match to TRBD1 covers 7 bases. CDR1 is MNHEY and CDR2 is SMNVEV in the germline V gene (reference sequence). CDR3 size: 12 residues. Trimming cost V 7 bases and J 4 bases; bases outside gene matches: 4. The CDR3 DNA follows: TGTGCCAGCACGGGGACAGAGTACGAGCAGTACTTC. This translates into CASTGTEYEQYF.

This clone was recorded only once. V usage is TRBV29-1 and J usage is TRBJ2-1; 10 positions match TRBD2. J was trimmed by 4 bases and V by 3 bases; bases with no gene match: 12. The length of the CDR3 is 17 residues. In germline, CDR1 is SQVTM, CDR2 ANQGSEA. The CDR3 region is CSVDRLAGGSGYNEQFF. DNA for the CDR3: TGCAGCGTTGATAGGTTAGCGGGGGGCTCGGGGTACAATGAGCAGTTCTTC.

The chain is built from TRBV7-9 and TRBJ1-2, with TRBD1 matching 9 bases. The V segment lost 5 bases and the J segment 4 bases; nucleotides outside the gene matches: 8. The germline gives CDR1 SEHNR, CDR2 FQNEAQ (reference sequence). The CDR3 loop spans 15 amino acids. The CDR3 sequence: CASSPEGDRVYGYTF. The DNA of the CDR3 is TGTGCCAGCAGCCCAGAGGGGGACAGGGTCTATGGCTACACCTTC.

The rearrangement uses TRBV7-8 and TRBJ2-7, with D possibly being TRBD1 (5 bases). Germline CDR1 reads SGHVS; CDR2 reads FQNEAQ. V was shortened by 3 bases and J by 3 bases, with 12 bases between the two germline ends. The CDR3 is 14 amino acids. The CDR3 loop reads CASSFGDSYYEQYF. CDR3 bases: TGTGCCAGCAGCTTCGGAGACAGTTACTACGAGCAGTACTTC.

The CDR3 DNA follows: TGTGCCTGGGACCCCTCAGGGGCTGCTCTTCCTAACTATGGCTACACCTTC. Translating gives CAWDPSGAALPNYGYTF. The J gene is TRBJ1-2, the V gene TRBV30; weak D call: TRBD1 (6 bases). From germline, CDR1 is GTSNPN and CDR2 SVGIG (reference sequence). Trimming removed 5 bases from V and 0 bases from J, with 22 bases in between. The CDR3 totals 17 residues.

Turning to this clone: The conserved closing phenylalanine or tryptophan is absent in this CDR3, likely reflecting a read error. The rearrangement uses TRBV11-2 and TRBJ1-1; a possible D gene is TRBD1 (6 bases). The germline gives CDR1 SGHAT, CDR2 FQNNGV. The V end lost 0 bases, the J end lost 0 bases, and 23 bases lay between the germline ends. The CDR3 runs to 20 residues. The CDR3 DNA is TGTGCCAGCAGCTTAGATCAACACGGGATCCTGGACAGAATGAACACTGAAGCTTTCTGT. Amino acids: CASSLDQHGILDRMNTEAFC.

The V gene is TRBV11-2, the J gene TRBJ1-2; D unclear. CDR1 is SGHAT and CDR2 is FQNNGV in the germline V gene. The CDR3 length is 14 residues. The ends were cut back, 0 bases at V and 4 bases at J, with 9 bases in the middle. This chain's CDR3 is CASSLDETFYGYTF. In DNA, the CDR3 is TGTGCCAGCAGCTTAGATGAGACATTCTATGGCTACACCTTC.